This paragraph reports one TCR beta chain. Its antigen is undetermined. The germline gives CDR1 MNHEY, CDR2 SVGAGI. The CDR3 totals 14 residues. With 2 bases clipped from V and 2 bases from J, the junction kept 1 base outside the gene matches. The sample comes from a study of T cell responses to AZD1222 COVID-19 vaccine. General study findings and limits: CD4 TCRs associated with vaccination spanned spike, dominating at 160-218 and 743-854.

Clones were sequenced by immunoSEQ multiplex PCR, and TCRdb holds only the in-frame ones, with some missing. The sample includes about 73,000 clones, about nine tenths of them seen just once. The rearrangement joins TRBV6-5 to TRBJ2-7; 9 bases fit TRBD1. This clonotype was sampled from an adult in good health. Sample: peripheral blood, taken on day 0 of AZD1222 vaccination. The CDR3: CASSYGQGTYEQYF. Here the CDR3 DNA reads TGTGCCAGCAGTTACGGACAGGGGACCTACGAGCAGTACTTC.